The 24 T cell receptor beta chains listed next were all sequenced from one sample in a study of PD-1 blockade in mismatch repair-deficient tumors. The data were produced by immunoSEQ multiplex PCR, yet TCRdb's version contains in-frame clones alone and is incomplete. The table shows tens of thousands of clones, with over 65% occurring only once. The starting material was peripheral blood, obtained 4 weeks after starting pembrolizumab. These receptor sequences come from an adult with mismatch repair-deficient cancer.

The chain carries TRBV30 and TRBJ1-4; D unclear. V was trimmed by 0 bases and J by 3 bases, leaving 11 bases between them. The CDR3 is 15 residues long. CDR1 and CDR2 from the germline V gene are GTSNPN and SVGIG (reference sequence). The DNA for the CDR3 is TGTGCCTGGAGTGTTCAGCGAGCGGCTAATGAAAAACTGTTTTTT. This gives the protein CAWSVQRAANEKLFF.

This chain uses TRBV7-3 with TRBJ2-1; D is perhaps TRBD2 (5 bases). The CDR3 totals 12 residues. Trimming stripped 1 base from V and 7 bases from J, with 5 bases between. Germline V gene lookup returns CDR1 SGHTA and CDR2 FQGTGA. CDR3 DNA: TGTGCCAGCAGCTTAATAGCGAATGAGCAGTTCTTC. Its translation is CASSLIANEQFF.

The J gene is TRBJ1-5, the V gene TRBV5-6; 7 bases are a match to TRBD1. V lost 0 bases, J lost 7 bases, and 1 base stayed unmatched. The CDR3 is 13 residues long. Germline-derived CDR1 and CDR2 are SGHDT and YYEEEE. The CDR3 sequence is CASSLDRGQPQHF. The CDR3 DNA follows: TGTGCCAGCAGCTTGGACAGGGGACAGCCCCAGCATTTT.

This chain uses TRBV7-9 with TRBJ2-2; D is unresolved. Trimming shortened V by 3 bases and J by 5 bases, and 7 bases separated the two germline ends. The germline CDR1 and CDR2 sequences are SEHNR and FQNEAQ (reference sequence). This CDR3 is 13 amino acids long. The DNA for the CDR3 is TGTGCCAGCAGCTTGGGTGGAACCGGGGAGCTGTTTTTT. This sequence encodes CASSLGGTGELFF.

V is TRBV6-5 and J is TRBJ2-1; D is perhaps TRBD2 (6 bases). Trimming stripped 5 bases from V and 6 bases from J, with 14 bases between. This CDR3 has 14 residues. CDR1 is MNHEY, CDR2 SVGAGI, per germline. CDR3 nucleotides: TGTGCCAGCAGTAGCGCGGGGCGACTCAATGAGCAGTTCTTC. Encoded protein: CASSSAGRLNEQFF.

The V call is TRBV5-1, the J call TRBJ2-1, with D possibly being TRBD1 (6 bases). Trimming pared 0 bases from V and 8 bases from J, leaving 15 bases between. The CDR3 contains 15 residues. The germline gives CDR1 SGHRS, CDR2 YFSETQ. The CDR3 loop reads CASSLVQGSVHEQFF. The CDR3 nucleotides read TGCGCCAGCAGCTTGGTCCAGGGGTCGGTACATGAGCAGTTCTTC.

The genes are TRBV19 and TRBJ2-7, with TRBD1 identical over 8 bases. CDR3 length: 13 residues. Trimming removed 1 base from V and 6 bases from J; junction bases left unmatched: 2. Germline loops: CDR1 LNHDA, CDR2 SQIVND (reference sequence). The CDR3 nucleotides read TGTGCCAGTAGTATAGTCCAGGGGGCCGAGCAGTACTTC. Translation: CASSIVQGAEQYF.

The genes are TRBV5-1 and TRBJ1-2; D gene uncertain. The V gene's germline CDR1 is SGHRS and CDR2 YFSETQ. The CDR3 totals 13 residues. Trimming stripped 0 bases from V and 2 bases from J, with 5 bases between. The DNA for the CDR3 is TGCGCCAGCAGCTTGGAACAGAACTATGGCTACACCTTC. Residues: CASSLEQNYGYTF.

Remarks on this clone: Germline and junction disagree at one end, which may indicate a read error. V and J are TRBV7-9 and TRBJ2-1; D might be TRBD1 or TRBD2, each matching 5 bases. CDR3 length equals 13 residues. The germline gives CDR1 SEHNR, CDR2 FQNEAQ (reference sequence). The CDR3, as DNA: TGTGCCAGCAGCAAGCTTGGGACGGCGCGTCCCCTCTTC. Its protein product is CASSKLGTARPLF.

This clone showed up just once. V gene TRBV19 combines with J gene TRBJ2-3; TRBD2 matches 14 bases. V lost 5 bases, J lost 4 bases, and 8 bases stayed unmatched. This CDR3 is built from 17 residues. The V gene's germline CDR1 is LNHDA and CDR2 SQIVND (reference sequence). As DNA, the CDR3 is TGTGCCAGTAGTTCATGGACTAGCGGGAGGAGGGCAGATACGCAGTATTTT. This gives the protein CASSSWTSGRRADTQYF.

V usage is TRBV11-3 and J usage is TRBJ2-3, with D perhaps TRBD1 or TRBD2 (5 bases each). Germline loops: CDR1 SGHNT, CDR2 YENEEA. The CDR3 loop spans 15 amino acids. Trimming cost V 4 bases and J 2 bases, with 13 bases left between them. Written as DNA, the CDR3 is TGTGCCAGCAGCTCTCCGGGGCTCCCCACAGATACGCAGTATTTT. Translated, it gives CASSSPGLPTDTQYF.

The V call is TRBV15, the J call TRBJ2-6; D gene uncertain. Germline assignment: CDR1 LNHNV and CDR2 YYDKDF (reference sequence). This CDR3 has 18 amino acids. V lost 1 base and J 9 bases, leaving 22 bases between the germline ends. The chain's CDR3 is CATSRGPHRAPIDNVLTF. CDR3 DNA: TGTGCCACCAGCAGAGGCCCTCACCGGGCCCCTATAGACAACGTCCTGACTTTC. The full variable domain, completed using reference TRBV15 and TRBJ2-6, is DAMVIQNPRYQVTQFGKPVTLSCSQTLNHNVMYWYQQKSSQAPKLLFHYYDKDFNNEADTPDNFQSRRPNTSFCFLDIRSPGLGDTAMYLCATSRGPHRAPIDNVLTFGAGSRLTVL.

V and J are TRBV4-1 and TRBJ1-2; a weak D match, TRBD1 (5 bases). Germline V gene lookup returns CDR1 MGHRA and CDR2 YSYEKL. Trimming removed 0 bases from V and 8 bases from J, with 16 bases in between. CDR3 size: 15 residues. For the CDR3, the DNA is TGCGCCAGCAGCCAAGAGGTAGCGGGGACGGTCGGCTACACCTTC. Its translation is CASSQEVAGTVGYTF.

V gene TRBV7-2 combines with J gene TRBJ2-2; 8 bases align to TRBD1. This CDR3 spans 15 amino acids. In germline, CDR1 is SGHTA, CDR2 FQGNSA. Germline trimming cut 5 bases from V and 4 bases from J; bases unmatched to any gene: 6. The CDR3 spells CASSLTGGVTGELFF. The CDR3 DNA sequence: TGTGCCAGCAGCCTCACAGGGGGTGTCACCGGGGAGCTGTTTTTT.

The chain uses TRBV4-2 and TRBJ1-1, with 8 nucleotides matching TRBD1. The germline V gene has CDR1 LGHNA and CDR2 YNFKEQ. The CDR3 is made up of 15 amino acids. V was clipped by 3 bases and J by 0 bases; unmatched bases: 3. CDR3 loop: CASSQRTGMNTEAFF. DNA for the CDR3: TGTGCCAGCAGCCAGAGGACAGGGATGAACACTGAAGCTTTCTTT.

V gene TRBV6-5 combines with J gene TRBJ1-2; D gene ambiguous. The CDR3 length is 12 residues. V shed 6 bases and J shed 8 bases, with 13 bases lying between them. In germline, CDR1 is MNHEY, CDR2 SVGAGI. The CDR3 is CASRDPILGYTF. The CDR3 bases are TGTGCCAGCAGGGACCCCATTTTAGGCTACACCTTC.

This clone was counted only a few times. V usage is TRBV28 and J usage is TRBJ2-7; D may correspond to TRBD1 or TRBD2 (6 bases each). The CDR3 totals 15 residues. V dropped 7 bases and J dropped 4 bases, with 20 bases sitting between them. Per the germline V gene, CDR1 is MDHEN and CDR2 is SYDVKM. CDR3 amino acids: CASTDGQPGGYEQYF. In DNA, the CDR3 is TGTGCCAGCACCGATGGACAGCCCGGGGGATACGAGCAGTACTTC. The complete variable domain, with remaining parts taken from reference TRBV28 and TRBJ2-7, reads DVKVTQSSRYLVKRTGEKVFLECVQDMDHENMFWYRQDPGLGLRLIYFSYDVKMKEKGDIPEGYSVSREKKERFSLILESASTNQTSMYLCASTDGQPGGYEQYFGPGTRLTVT.

The J gene is TRBJ2-7, the V gene TRBV6-6, with D maybe TRBD1 (6 bases). V lost 4 bases, J lost 4 bases, and 11 bases lay in between. The CDR3 runs to 13 residues. Looked up from germline, CDR1 is MNHNY and CDR2 is SVGAGI (reference sequence). As DNA, the CDR3 is TGTGCCAGCAGTTTAGGGGGTCGATACGAGCAGTACTTC. This codes for CASSLGGRYEQYF.

The chain carries TRBV5-1 and TRBJ2-1; tentative D call: TRBD2 (5 bases). The CDR3 is made up of 13 amino acids. The germline V and J ends were trimmed by 5 bases and 6 bases, with 12 bases remaining between them. CDR1 and CDR2 from the germline V gene are SGHRS and YFSETQ. CDR3 nucleotide sequence: TGCGCCAGCAGTGGGGATCGGGGCAATGAGCAGTTCTTC. Protein product: CASSGDRGNEQFF. Based on the CDR3 plus reference TRBV5-1 and TRBJ2-1, the full variable domain is KAGVTQTPRYLIKTRGQQVTLSCSPISGHRSVSWYQQTPGQGLQFLFEYFSETQRNKGNFPGRFSGRQFSNSRSEMNVSTLELGDSALYLCASSGDRGNEQFFGPGTRLTVL.

The chain links TRBV11-3 to TRBJ2-1, with TRBD2 identical over 7 bases. The CDR3 length is 16 residues. Germline V lookup: CDR1 SGHNT, CDR2 YENEEA. The V and J ends lost 3 bases and 5 bases, in that order; junction bases with no gene match: 10. The CDR3 region is CASSLGGGRPNNEQFF. As DNA, the CDR3 is TGTGCCAGCAGCTTGGGGGGGGGACGTCCCAACAATGAGCAGTTCTTC.

The sample holds one count of this clone. V usage is TRBV4-1 and J usage is TRBJ2-7, with 14 nucleotides matching TRBD2. J lost 7 bases, V lost 4 bases, and 9 bases had no gene match. CDR1 and CDR2 from the germline V gene are MGHRA and YSYEKL. The CDR3 loop spans 16 amino acids. The CDR3 bases are TGCGCCAGCAGCCGCCATGCGGGACTAGCGGGAGAAGAGCAGTACTTC. It specifies CASSRHAGLAGEEQYF.

This clone has a single count. The chain employs TRBV18 and TRBJ1-5; a weak D match, TRBD1 (5 bases). The V end lost 4 bases, the J end lost 5 bases, and 18 bases lay between the germline ends. This CDR3 region has 16 residues. Germline assignment: CDR1 KGHSH and CDR2 LQKENI. CDR3 sequence reads: CASSLGGRPRDQPQHF. For the CDR3, the DNA is TGTGCCAGCTCACTGGGGGGACGACCACGGGATCAGCCCCAGCATTTT.

Notes on this clone: Other DNA sequences of this sample code for an identical CDR3. The chain is built from TRBV30 and TRBJ1-3; no firm D call. Per the germline V gene, CDR1 is GTSNPN and CDR2 is SVGIG (reference sequence). V was shortened by 1 base and J by 4 bases, with 8 bases between the two germline ends. This CDR3 has 13 amino acids. This CDR3 is CAWSGGSGNTIYF. The CDR3 DNA reads TGTGCCTGGAGTGGAGGTTCAGGAAACACCATATATTTT.

The rearrangement links TRBV4-1 to TRBJ2-6; D is unclear. Trimming pared 0 bases from V and 0 bases from J, leaving 3 bases between. The CDR3 length is 15 residues. CDR1 MGHRA and CDR2 YSYEKL come from the germline V gene. CDR3 in amino acids: CASSQDLSGANVLTF. In nucleotides, the CDR3 is TGCGCCAGCAGCCAAGACCTCTCTGGGGCCAACGTCCTGACTTTC.